The sequence of this T cell receptor (beta chain) was determined in a study of blood T cell repertoires in COVID-19. Study context: Samples of COVID-19 (acute and convalescent) were obtained from the United States, Italy and Spain. PBMCs, B-cell-depleted T cells, or T cells provided the cDNA or gDNA that made up the material.

The CDR3 length is 17 residues. Germline CDR1 reads SGDLS; CDR2 reads YYNGEE. The V gene end was trimmed by 0 bases and the J gene end by 9 bases; junction bases not matched to a gene: 12. Per the original methods: Amplification of reference gene primers provided the estimated nucleated cell counts. Assay: immunoSEQ multiplex PCR; the TCRdb copy retains only in-frame clones and omits some. That table supplies the V and J calls and clone size; D and trimming were determined from the DNA. The data contain about 110,000 clones, around 84% of them seen just once; the ten biggest clones take up approximately 8.1%.

The V gene is TRBV9, the J gene TRBJ2-1; 10 positions agree with TRBD2. Sequenced sample: peripheral blood. The sequence derives from a woman aged 40 to 50 with acute or convalescent COVID-19. This CDR3 is CASSVESAGGPSSEQFF. The CDR3 DNA sequence: TGTGCCAGCAGCGTAGAGTCAGCGGGGGGGCCTTCAAGTGAGCAGTTCTTC.